The clone carrying this T cell receptor (beta chain) was counted between two and nine times. Antigen specificity is unknown. Combining a sample-barcoded 5' primer with a J-beta primer mix, a second PCR ran for about 7 to 11 cycles. MiXCR was run by TCRdb on the 5' RACE reads, yielding one entry per CDR3 protein. This sample has 550,000 to 600,000 distinct CDR3 sequences, with 27% found just once. The record originates from a study of blood T cells in healthy people across ages. Study-wide results and caveats: Older age coincided with a roughly linear decline in TCR beta diversity per million T cells. Unknown donor CMV status possibly confounded expanded clonotype changes. Both naive CD4+ cell counts and diversity were greater in long-lived donors than in aged donors.

A minimum of 6 micrograms of total RNA was extracted per sample. The origin of this receptor is a woman aged 70 to 79 in good health. The source material was blood.

The DNA for the CDR3 is TGTGCCAGCAGCGTTCGACAGGGGTCCTACGAGCAGTACTTC. This gives the protein CASSVRQGSYEQYF. The V gene is TRBV7-2, the J gene TRBJ2-7; TRBD1 matches 8 bases. The CDR3 is made up of 14 amino acids. V was pared by 5 bases and J by 1 base, with 4 bases of the junction left unmatched. Germline V CDR1 and CDR2: SGHTA, FQGNSA.